The TCR beta chain under discussion was sequenced for a study of breast tumors, draining lymph nodes, adjacent tissues. Broader study findings: Tumors had less TCR diversity than lymph nodes, more than nontumor tissue.

In its sample, this clonotype was seen many times. What it binds is not known. TCRdb analysed the multiplex PCR reads with MiXCR anew, one entry per CDR3 protein. Among approximately 250,000 distinct CDR3 sequences listed, about 34% were seen once. Germline CDR1 LGHNA, CDR2 YNFKEQ. Unmatched junction bases numbered 13, after V lost 4 bases and J lost 1 base. The CDR3 consists of 18 residues. The lymph nodes were axillary draining lymph nodes from breast cancer patients. Sequencing was done on a sample of axillary lymph node tissue. The receptor's source is a female donor with breast cancer. Some clones in this sample may be carry-over from other donors' samples. V is TRBV4-2 and J is TRBJ2-3, with 8 positions matching TRBD2. As DNA, the CDR3 is TGTGCCAGCAGCCCCGAGGGTTTGCGGGGGGCACGCACAGATACGCAGTATTTT. Protein sequence: CASSPEGLRGARTDTQYF.